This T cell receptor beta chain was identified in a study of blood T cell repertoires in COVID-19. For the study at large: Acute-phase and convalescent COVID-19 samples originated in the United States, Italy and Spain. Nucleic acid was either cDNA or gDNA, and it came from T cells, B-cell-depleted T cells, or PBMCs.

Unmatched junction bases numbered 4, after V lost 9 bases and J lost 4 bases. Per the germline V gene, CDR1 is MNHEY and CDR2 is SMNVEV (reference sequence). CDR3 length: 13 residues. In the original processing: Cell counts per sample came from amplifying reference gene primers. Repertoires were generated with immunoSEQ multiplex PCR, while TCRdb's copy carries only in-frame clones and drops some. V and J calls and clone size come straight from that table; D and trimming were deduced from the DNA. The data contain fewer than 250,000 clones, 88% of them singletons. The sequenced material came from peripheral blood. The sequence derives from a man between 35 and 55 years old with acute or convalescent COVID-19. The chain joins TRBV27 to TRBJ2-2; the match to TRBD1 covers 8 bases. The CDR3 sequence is CASGQGGTGELFF. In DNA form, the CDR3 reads TGTGCCAGTGGACAGGGCGGCACCGGGGAGCTGTTTTTT.